The entry below describes one T cell receptor (beta chain). This CDR3 is 14 amino acids long. CDR1 and CDR2 from the germline V gene are ENHRY and SYGVKD. Some clones are missing from TCRdb's copy, which holds only in-frame ones; the method was immunoSEQ multiplex PCR. This table has 30,000 or so clones, 65% to 85% appearing once. The sample comes from a study of OX40 agonist ivuxolimab in advanced cancers. The wider study: A mean age of roughly 60 years, range roughly 23 to 79, was recorded, and approximately 85% were male.

This sequence was found in an adult with an advanced solid tumor such as melanoma, head and neck, liver or kidney cancer. Sequenced here: CD4+ or CD8+ T cells sorted from blood, sampled in a trial of the OX40 agonist ivuxolimab. This chain joins TRBV10-3 and TRBJ2-5, with TRBD1 identical over 8 bases. The J call may be incorrect, as the DNA end agrees better with TRBJ2-7. The DNA of the CDR3 is TGTGCCATCAGTGATAAAGGACAGGGCTACGAGCAGTACTTC. Encoded protein: CAISDKGQGYEQYF.